What follows is one T cell receptor beta chain and its context. The antigen is unknown. The CDR3 carries no conserved terminal phenylalanine or tryptophan, so it likely arises from a read error. The data belong to a study of metastatic and nonmetastatic thyroid tumors. The wider study: Where malignant and benign thyroid patients were concerned, repertoires were compared across blood and tumor or nodule tissue.

Germline V gene data show CDR1 as DFQATT and CDR2 as SNEGSKA (reference sequence). V was cut by 3 bases and J by 6 bases, with 12 bases left in between. The CDR3 has 13 residues. Patients were all untreated before their thyroid surgery. TCRdb redid the clone calls on the PCR reads using MiXCR. The table includes several thousand clones, roughly 37% detected once. Study conclusions and caveats: According to reports, the diversity of TCR beta was significantly higher in malignant thyroid tumors than in benign nodules, and this held in both blood and tumor samples.

This TCR was recovered from a female donor with papillary thyroid cancer or a benign thyroid nodule (not recorded which). Some clones in this sample may be carry-over from other donors' samples. The chain uses TRBV20-1 and TRBJ2-1; either TRBD1 or TRBD2 may fit D (5 bases each). Sequencing input: tumor tissue. The CDR3 region is CSASEGWCNEQFS. The CDR3 DNA sequence: TGCAGTGCTAGCGAGGGGTGGTGCAATGAGCAGTTCTCC.